This is a list of T cell receptor beta chains from one sample in a study of T cell repertoires in cytomegalovirus infection. These receptors have no known antigen. Via MiXCR, TCRdb re-called the reads, giving one row per CDR3 protein. The profile covers 230,000 or so distinct CDR3 sequences, with around 40% appearing a single time and around 64% taken by the ten largest. The sequenced sample was CD8+ T cells from cultured PBMCs, obtained from culture after CMV antigen stimulation. The receptor set was obtained from a human donor in good health (CMV status not recorded). Some clones in this sample may be carry-over from other donors' samples. Both conserved end residues are part of each CDR3. A D gene is named only where the DNA matches it firmly. For some rows the clone size is stated as once, few or many, or as a class when expanded; others skip it.

CDR3nt | CDR3aa | v_gene | abundance | j_gene | d_gene
TGTGCCAGCACCCAGGGTGGGACAGCCTACAATGAGCAGTTATTC | CASTQGGTAYNEQLF | TRBV7-6 | NA | TRBJ2-1 | TRBD1
TGCGCCAGCAGCCCTGAACAGGGGTTAATCGGGGAGCTGTTTTTT | CASSPEQGLIGELFF | TRBV4-1 | once | TRBJ2-2 | TRBD1
TGTGCCAGCAGCTTAAGTGGCGCGGGGGTAGGGGGAATCACAGATACGCAGTATTTT | CASSLSGAGVGGITDTQYF | TRBV7-3 | few | TRBJ2-3 | NA
TGCGCCAGCAGCCCCCTAGACACCTACAATGAGCAGTTCTTC | CASSPLDTYNEQFF | TRBV4-1 | NA | TRBJ2-1 | NA
TGTGCCAGCAGCCCTGGACAGGGTCGGGACGAGCAGTACTTC | CASSPGQGRDEQYF | TRBV7-3 | few | TRBJ2-7 | TRBD1
TGTGCCAGCAGTTTAGTACCCCCTATCGTAACAGGACGTTGGGGAGACACTGAAGCTTTCTTT | CASSLVPPIVTGRWGDTEAFF | TRBV12-3/TRBV12-4 | few | TRBJ1-1 | NA
TGTGCCATCAGGAGCATCTTGCTTAACGAGCAGTACTTC | CAIRSILLNEQYF | TRBV10-3 | few | TRBJ2-7 | NA
TGTGCCAGCAGTGGAGTAAGCGGGGAGCTGTTTTTT | CASSGVSGELFF | TRBV6-1 | few | TRBJ2-2 | NA
TGTGCCAGCAGCATATCCAATCAGCCCCAGCATTTT | CASSISNQPQHF | TRBV7-9 | NA | TRBJ1-5 | NA
TGTGCCAGCACCCCTCGACTAGCAGAAGACAATGAGCAGTTCTTC | CASTPRLAEDNEQFF | TRBV6-1 | NA | TRBJ2-1 | TRBD2
TGTGCCAGCAGCTCGAAGAATACGCAGTATTTT | CASSSKNTQYF | TRBV11-2 | NA | TRBJ2-3 | NA
TGTGCCAGCAGGTCCCGGACTAGCGGAAATAGCACAGATACGCAGTATTTT | CASRSRTSGNSTDTQYF | TRBV7-8 | NA | TRBJ2-3 | TRBD2
TGTGCCACTCTACCTCCACGACCATCGAACACCGGGGAGCTGTTTTTT | CATLPPRPSNTGELFF | TRBV6-6 | NA | TRBJ2-2 | NA
TGTGCCAGCAGCTTAGCGGAGGGACTAGCGGGAGGATCCGCGAACTACGAGCAGTACTTC | CASSLAEGLAGGSANYEQYF | TRBV7-8 | few | TRBJ2-7 | TRBD2
TGTGCCAGAAGCTTAGCGCTAACGGGCCTCAATGAGCAGTTCTTC | CARSLALTGLNEQFF | TRBV7-9 | once | TRBJ2-1 | NA
TGTGCCAGCAGTTTAGCGGGGGGCAACTATGGCTACACCTTC | CASSLAGGNYGYTF | TRBV27 | NA | TRBJ1-2 | NA
TGTGCCAGCAGCTCTAGGGGTGGACAGTCCTACGAGCAGTACTTC | CASSSRGGQSYEQYF | TRBV7-2 | NA | TRBJ2-7 | NA
TGTGCCAGCAGTAGGACAGTCACAGATACGCAGTATTTT | CASSRTVTDTQYF | TRBV27 | NA | TRBJ2-3 | NA
TGTGCCAGCAGTTTTAACCCGGATGAGCAGTTCTTC | CASSFNPDEQFF | TRBV27 | NA | TRBJ2-1 | NA
TGTGCCACCATAGGGGGCTTGGAGACTGAAGCTTTCTTT | CATIGGLETEAFF | TRBV28 | NA | TRBJ1-1 | TRBD1
TGTGCCAGCAGTATAAGGACAGGGTCGGGATCACCCCTCCACTTT | CASSIRTGSGSPLHF | TRBV12-3/TRBV12-4 | few | TRBJ1-6 | TRBD1
TGTGCCAGCAGCTACGGAGGATTTGAGCCCCAGCATTTT | CASSYGGFEPQHF | TRBV12-3/TRBV12-4 | NA | TRBJ1-5 | NA
TGTGCCAGCAGTTCCGGGGGGACCCTGAACACTGAAGCTTTCTTT | CASSSGGTLNTEAFF | TRBV5-6 | NA | TRBJ1-1 | NA
TGTGCCACCAGCAGAGATATGGGGGGGGAAATCACCGGGGAGCTGTTTTTT | CATSRDMGGEITGELFF | TRBV15 | NA | TRBJ2-2 | TRBD2
TGTGCCAGCAGTTCCTCCGAGACAGGGAATCAGCCCCAGCATTTT | CASSSSETGNQPQHF | TRBV25-1 | few | TRBJ1-5 | TRBD1
TGTGCCAGCAGCTTAGTGCTGGATCCATCACCCCTCCACTTT | CASSLVLDPSPLHF | TRBV7-9 | few | TRBJ1-6 | NA
TGTGCCACCAGCAGAGATACAGGGAACCCATCCTACAATGAGCAGTTCTTC | CATSRDTGNPSYNEQFF | TRBV15 | NA | TRBJ2-1 | NA
TGTGCCAGCAGTGCCTCAGGTCTCACTGAAGCTTTCTTT | CASSASGLTEAFF | TRBV6-2/TRBV6-3 | NA | TRBJ1-1 | NA
TGTGCCAGCAGCTTGGCCGAGGACAGGGGGCATGGAAACACCATATATTTT | CASSLAEDRGHGNTIYF | TRBV5-6 | few | TRBJ1-3 | TRBD1
TGTGCCATAGGTCGACAGGATATCTACAATGAGCAGTTCTTC | CAIGRQDIYNEQFF | TRBV7-9 | NA | TRBJ2-1 | NA
TGTGCCAGCAGCTTAAGCCTAGCGGGAGAGCTTTCGGGAGATACGCAGTATTTT | CASSLSLAGELSGDTQYF | TRBV7-2 | many | TRBJ2-3 | TRBD2
TGTGCCAGCAGCCGATCAACAGGGGATGAGAACATTCAGTACTTC | CASSRSTGDENIQYF | TRBV7-6 | NA | TRBJ2-4 | TRBD1
TGTGCCAGCAGTGACGCCGGGACTTATTACTCCTACAATGAGCAGTTCTTC | CASSDAGTYYSYNEQFF | TRBV25-1 | NA | TRBJ2-1 | NA
TGTGCCAGCAGCTTGGGGACAGGGGGCTCTGGCTACACCTTC | CASSLGTGGSGYTF | TRBV7-3 | NA | TRBJ1-2 | TRBD1
TGTGCCACCATGGGACAGGATAGCAATCAGCCCCAGCATTTT | CATMGQDSNQPQHF | TRBV24-1 | NA | TRBJ1-5 | TRBD1
TGTGCCAGCAATTTCCGGGGGTCGAACACCGGGGAGCTGTTTTTT | CASNFRGSNTGELFF | TRBV7-6 | NA | TRBJ2-2 | NA
TGTGCCAGCAGCCGAAGGACGGGGAACACTGAAGCTTTCTTT | CASSRRTGNTEAFF | TRBV7-2 | many | TRBJ1-1 | NA
TGTGCCAGCACCTTGCCACCGAACACTGAAGCTTTCTTT | CASTLPPNTEAFF | TRBV7-8 | NA | TRBJ1-1 | NA
TGTGCCACCTGGACAGACACCGGGGAGCTGTTTTTT | CATWTDTGELFF | TRBV6-8 | once | TRBJ2-2 | NA
TGTGCCAGCAGTTTCAGGTCGGACAGGGCCTTAGCCAAAAACATTCAGTACTTC | CASSFRSDRALAKNIQYF | TRBV27 | once | TRBJ2-4 | TRBD1
TGCAGCGTTGAATGGGGCGACAGGCCTTTCGGCTACACCTTC | CSVEWGDRPFGYTF | TRBV29-1 | NA | TRBJ1-2 | NA
TGTGCCAGCAGTTACCTAGGACTAGCGTTCTACGAGCAGTACTTC | CASSYLGLAFYEQYF | TRBV6-5 | NA | TRBJ2-7 | TRBD2
TGTGCCAGCAGCTTATTCCCAGGGTCAGGGGCCTCGCATCAGCCCCAGCATTTT | CASSLFPGSGASHQPQHF | TRBV7-2 | few | TRBJ1-5 | NA
TGTGCCAGCAGTTTAAGGGGGGGGCGTAACAATGAGCAGTTCTTC | CASSLRGGRNNEQFF | TRBV12-3/TRBV12-4 | NA | TRBJ2-1 | NA
TGTGCCAGCAGCGTGGACAGGGTGGAGACCCAGTACTTC | CASSVDRVETQYF | TRBV7-6 | few | TRBJ2-5 | TRBD1
TGTGCCATCACCGAGGGCGTTATCACAGATACGCAGTATTTT | CAITEGVITDTQYF | TRBV10-3 | NA | TRBJ2-3 | NA